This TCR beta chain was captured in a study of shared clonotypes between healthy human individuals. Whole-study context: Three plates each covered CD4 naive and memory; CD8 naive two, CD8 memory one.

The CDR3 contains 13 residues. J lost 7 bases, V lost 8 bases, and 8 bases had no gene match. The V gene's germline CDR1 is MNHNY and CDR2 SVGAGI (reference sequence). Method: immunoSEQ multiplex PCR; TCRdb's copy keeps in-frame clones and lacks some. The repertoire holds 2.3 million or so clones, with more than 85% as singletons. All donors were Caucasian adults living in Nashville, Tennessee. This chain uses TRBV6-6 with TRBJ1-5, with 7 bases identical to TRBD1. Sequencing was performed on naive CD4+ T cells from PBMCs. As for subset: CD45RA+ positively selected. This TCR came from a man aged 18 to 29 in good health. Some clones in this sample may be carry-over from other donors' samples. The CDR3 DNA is TGTGCCAGCGGGAAGGGGGCTGGGCAGCCCCAGCATTTT. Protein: CASGKGAGQPQHF.